This T cell receptor beta chain was recorded in a study of blood T cells in healthy people across ages. The CDR3 extends over 13 amino acids. Germline V gene data show CDR1 as SQVTM and CDR2 as ANQGSEA. After removal of 2 bases from V and 4 bases from J, the junction contained 4 bases not matched to a gene. This clonotype was counted a few times. A second about 6 to 11 cycle PCR used barcoded and J-beta primers. MiXCR, run by TCRdb on the 5' RACE reads, gives a single entry per CDR3 protein. The profile covers about 800,000 distinct CDR3 sequences, with about 62% appearing a single time and 22% taken by the ten largest.

This chain joins TRBV29-1 and TRBJ2-5; TRBD2 matches at 7 bases. This receptor was taken from a man aged 30 to 45 in good health. Sequences were obtained from blood. The chain's CDR3 is CSVELTGGETQYF. The DNA of the CDR3 is TGCAGCGTTGAATTAACGGGGGGAGAGACCCAGTACTTC.